Shown below are 2 T cell receptor beta chains from a single sample sequenced in a study of cytomegalovirus exposure and HLA in healthy donors. The table came from immunoSEQ multiplex PCR; TCRdb's copy has only in-frame clones and leaves some out. The sample has 97,000 or so clones, roughly 84% seen once. The sequencing input was PBMCs. The receptors were gathered from a man younger than 35 in good health and CMV-seropositive.

This chain uses TRBV11-2 with TRBJ2-7; TRBD2 matches at 8 bases. The V gene's germline CDR1 is SGHAT and CDR2 FQNNGV. This CDR3 has 17 amino acids. V shed 6 bases, J shed 4 bases, and the junction held 17 bases outside the gene matches. The CDR3 is CASSRSEGGRQRYEQYF. CDR3 coding DNA: TGTGCCAGCAGTCGATCGGAGGGCGGGAGGCAGCGGTACGAGCAGTACTTC.

The V gene is TRBV25-1, the J gene TRBJ2-2; TRBD2 agrees at 11 bases. Germline-derived CDR1 and CDR2 are MGHDK and SYGVNS. The CDR3 spans 16 residues. With V trimmed by 7 bases and J by 0 bases, 4 bases remained unmatched. Here the CDR3 reads CASTGGLAANTGELFF. CDR3 DNA: TGTGCCAGCACCGGGGGACTAGCGGCGAACACCGGGGAGCTGTTTTTT.